This TCR beta chain stems from a study of OX40 agonist ivuxolimab in advanced cancers. V was clipped by 3 bases and J by 8 bases, with 7 bases between them. The CDR3 is 11 residues long. The germline V gene has CDR1 DFQATT and CDR2 SNEGSKA (reference sequence). On this clone: Its antigen is not identified.

General observations from the study: On average, CD8+ T cells showed a greater number of expanded clones than CD4+.

The protocol was immunoSEQ multiplex PCR, while the TCRdb copy is restricted to in-frame clones and leaves out a portion. The sample includes about 79,000 clones, roughly 88% of them seen just once. V and J are TRBV20-1 and TRBJ1-4; D gene uncertain. The specimen comprised CD4+ or CD8+ T cells sorted from blood, sampled in a trial of the OX40 agonist ivuxolimab. This TCR derives from an adult with an advanced solid tumor such as melanoma, head and neck, liver or kidney cancer. This CDR3 reads CSASRVEKLFF. The CDR3 coding sequence is TGCAGTGCTAGCCGGGTCGAAAAACTGTTTTTT.